This T cell receptor (beta chain) was captured in a study of beta chain features in type 1 diabetes (dated by TCRdb to 2016 to 2018). Regarding the complete study: Patients and healthy donors did not differ in mean age, gender distribution, total cell number or subset yield. In the study, TCRB repertoires of sorted circulating CD4+ T cell subsets from recently diagnosed type 1 diabetes patients were compared with those of matched healthy donors. A total of about 100,000,000 sorted cells were examined across all samples, and RNA yield correlated strongly with the number of cells per subset. Whereas all 28 donors provided naive and central memory subsets, regulatory and stem cell-like memory subsets were isolated from just 8 patients and about 8 healthy donors. Overall study results and their limits: Shorter templates might be favored by PCR, yet because patient and control samples were amplified and corrected together, any such skew would affect both groups equally. At VDJ recombination sites, type 1 diabetes patients had fewer insertions and more deleted nucleotides, which implies abnormalities in thymic rearrangement. HLA sub-analyses involved small numbers of individuals, so any influence of HLA type on TCRB rearrangement remained unresolved. A moderate but significant shortening of TCRB CDR3 length was observed in type 1 diabetes patients in all four CD4+ subsets. Sequencing cDNA rather than genomic DNA could over-represent highly expressing activated cells, although activation and CD3 levels did not differ between groups. Naive, central memory and regulatory TCRB repertoires appeared to be more similar among patients than among healthy donors.

All of the isolated RNA was reverse transcribed with the High Capacity cDNA Reverse Transcription Kit, so expressed TCRB transcripts were sequenced. Naive, central memory and regulatory T cell samples underwent deep immunoSEQ sequencing, averaging roughly 3.5 million total reads per sample. Sorted cells were lysed in RLT buffer and RNA was extracted with DNase-treated RNeasy Micro or Mini kits, depending on cell number. To prevent cross-contamination, each cell subset was processed individually, whereas patient and healthy donor samples were processed jointly. Using the immunoSEQ multiplex PCR, TCRB sequences were amplified from cDNA into 87-bp fragments spanning the CDR3 region. Sequencing of the amplicons was done on the Illumina HiSeq platform. The study's own analysis went as follows. Synthetic template baselines were used to correct PCR bias computationally, reads within Hamming distance 2 were collapsed, and singletons that could not be merged were discarded. Reads were aligned to IMGT to assign V, D and J genes, CDR3 length, and insertions or deletions at six rearrangement sites. Within each subset, clonotype counts were normalized to the number of sorted cells before true diversity and Gini coefficients were calculated with the tcR R package. Repertoire sharing was quantified using the overlap coefficient calculated on TCRB nucleotide sequences. Out-of-frame TCRB sequences from naive cells were analyzed as a proxy for the pre-selection repertoire. What TCRdb holds here is the immuneACCESS table cut down to in-frame rearrangements. Part of the clones is not present; checked against another copy, under half of the missing clones reflect an unresolved V gene, and the others are unexplained. V, J and clone size derive from that table, while D and trimming were established from the DNA sequence. Within this sample are about 360,000 clones, with about 12% of them counted one time only. Approximately 0.015% of the sample lies in the top ten.

Cut back by 3 bases and 7 bases, the V and J ends lie 18 bases apart. The CDR3 numbers 15 residues from cysteine through phenylalanine. Kept here is only the CDR3 DNA, which spans 45 bases and is read in frame from base 1. The germline V gene encodes CDR1 SEHNR and CDR2 FQNEAQ (reference sequence). Each donor gave one peripheral blood draw, roughly 120 mL on average, collected into heparinised tubes. Naive, central memory, regulatory and stem cell-like memory CD4+ T cells were sorted on a BD FACSAria II using a panel including CD45RO, CCR7, CD25, CD127, CD95 and CD27. All sorted populations exceeded 95% purity. PBMCs were isolated right away by Lymphoprep density gradient centrifugation and were stained directly, without culture. Samples were stained and sorted in pairs, with one healthy donor and one patient per experiment, so that batch effects were minimized. With regard to this clone: Its antigen target is currently unknown. Base qualities were left out, and no much larger clone turns up one base away.

The TCR originated in a man younger than 35 in good health. The chain is encoded by TRBV7-9 joined to TRBJ1-1; the best D guess is TRBD1, with 6 bases matching. Sequencing was performed on naive CD4+ T cells from blood. Per the publication, the cell subset or site label means: true naive CD4+ T cells. This receptor has the CDR3 CASSFHRVQSYEAFF. At the DNA level, the sequence is TGTGCCAGCAGCTTCCACAGGGTTCAAAGTTATGAAGCTTTCTTT.